These 2 T cell receptor beta chains were all obtained from the same sample, sequenced in a study of patients and donors after allogeneic stem cell transplantation. TCRdb ran MiXCR on the RT-PCR reads and lists one entry per CDR3 protein. The sample has over 400,000 distinct CDR3 sequences; around 15% are singletons. Specimen: blood, either unsorted or a sorted T cell fraction (not recorded which). The origin of the receptors is a human donor who was either an allogeneic HSCT recipient or a stem cell or donor lymphocyte infusion donor (not recorded which). It is not recorded whose cells these are; they may come from a transplant donor.

J is TRBJ1-1 and V is TRBV5-1, with D perhaps TRBD1 (5 bases). V lost 4 bases and J 4 bases, leaving 14 bases between the germline ends. Germline V gene lookup returns CDR1 SGHRS and CDR2 YFSETQ. The CDR3 runs 14 residues. The CDR3 region is CASSARDPGTEAFF. CDR3 bases: TGCGCCAGCAGCGCCCGGGACCCGGGCACTGAAGCTTTCTTT. Using reference TRBV5-1 and TRBJ1-1 for the parts outside the CDR3, the full variable domain is KAGVTQTPRYLIKTRGQQVTLSCSPISGHRSVSWYQQTPGQGLQFLFEYFSETQRNKGNFPGRFSGRQFSNSRSEMNVSTLELGDSALYLCASSARDPGTEAFFGQGTRLTVV.

This clonotype was observed a handful of times. The CDR3 DNA is TGTGCCTCCTCGGGGGACAGGTGGGTGAACACTGAAGCTTTCTTT. Protein product: CASSGDRWVNTEAFF. The rearrangement joins TRBV19 to TRBJ1-1; TRBD1 matches 8 bases. Trimming took 11 bases from V and 0 from J; bases not matched to a gene: 11. The CDR3 is 15 residues long. Per germline, CDR1 LNHDA and CDR2 SQIVND (reference sequence).